This T cell receptor beta chain was sequenced for a study of Tregs in tolerant kidney transplant recipients. The wider study: The nonmyeloablative bone marrow transplants came from related graft donors, with transient mixed chimerism.

Only in-frame clones appear in the TCRdb table, and some are missing; sequencing was by immunoSEQ multiplex PCR. The sample includes approximately 52,000 clones. The sample was CD4+ T cells from blood, taken before the transplant. The TCR comes from a human donor who received a combined kidney and bone marrow transplant.

CDR3 amino acids: CASTPTDISYEQYF. CDR3 bases read: TGTGCCAGTACCCCGACGGACATCTCCTACGAG. The chain couples TRBV19 to TRBJ2-7; weak D call: TRBD1 (5 bases). Sequencing ends 3 residues short of the CDR3 end; the germline J gene provides the rest. CDR1 LNHDA and CDR2 SQIVND come from the germline V gene (reference sequence). The CDR3 runs 14 residues. V gave up 7 bases and J gave up 0 bases, with 13 bases separating them.